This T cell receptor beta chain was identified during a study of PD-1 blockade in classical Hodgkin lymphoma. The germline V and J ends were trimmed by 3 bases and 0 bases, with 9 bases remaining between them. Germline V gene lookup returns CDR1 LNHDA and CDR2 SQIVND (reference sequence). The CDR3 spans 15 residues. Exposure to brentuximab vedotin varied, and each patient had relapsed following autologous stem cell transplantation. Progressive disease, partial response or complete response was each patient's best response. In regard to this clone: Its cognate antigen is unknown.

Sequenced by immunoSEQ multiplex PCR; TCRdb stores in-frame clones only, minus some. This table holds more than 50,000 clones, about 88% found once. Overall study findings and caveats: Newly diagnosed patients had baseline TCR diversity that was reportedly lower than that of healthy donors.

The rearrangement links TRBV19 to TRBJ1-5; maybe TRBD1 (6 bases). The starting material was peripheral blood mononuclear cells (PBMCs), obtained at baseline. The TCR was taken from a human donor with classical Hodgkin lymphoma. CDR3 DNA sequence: TGTGCCAGTAGTATCGGACAGAATAGCAATCAGCCCCAGCATTTT. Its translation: CASSIGQNSNQPQHF.